Below, one TCR beta chain is given with its context. This sample is part of a study of Tregs in tolerant kidney transplant recipients. Sequenced by immunoSEQ multiplex PCR; TCRdb stores in-frame clones only, minus some. The sample holds 100,000 to 130,000 clones, almost 90% seen once. Between the trimmed V and J ends, which lost 1 base and 6 bases, there was a span of 9 bases. Germline V gene lookup returns CDR1 SGHAT and CDR2 FQNNGV. The CDR3 spans 13 residues. The chain uses TRBV11-2 and TRBJ1-2; no reliable D call. The material was CD4+ T cells from blood, obtained before the transplant. The TCR sequence derives from a human donor who received a combined kidney and bone marrow transplant. The CDR3, as DNA: TGTGCCAGCAGCTTAGCTGGAGGGAATGGCTACACCTTC. This codes for CASSLAGGNGYTF.